The subject of this entry is one T cell receptor (beta chain). What antigen it recognizes has not been identified. No per-base quality is available; no much larger clone lies one base away. This sample is drawn from a study of cytomegalovirus exposure and HLA in healthy donors (dated by TCRdb to 2017 to 2019). At the level of the whole study: An earlier analysis of approximately 640 of the donors reported 250 to 350 Gb of sequence data and 117 million unique TCR beta sequences from 190 million or so T cells. Roughly 310 gigabases of sequencing data and 70 million to 85 million unique TCR sequences were included in an early release covering 500 to 750 HLA-typed donors. The genetic ancestry cluster associated with self-reported Caucasian donors included roughly four fifths of the 300 to 450 genotyped donors. The study aimed to test whether signatures of past pathogen exposure could be identified by cataloging public T cell receptors. Using immunosequencing, the study profiled T cell repertoires from 666 subjects and related those repertoires to cytomegalovirus serostatus. Besides the first cohort of 666 subjects, a separate validation cohort made up of roughly 120 different subjects was used. The study combined high-throughput TCR immunosequencing, statistical association of individual TCRs with disease status, and machine learning to predict cytomegalovirus infection status. A later analysis re-analyzed previously published TCR beta repertoires from approximately 670 donors and added high-resolution HLA genotyping to study TCR occurrence patterns. In the later analysis, no new phenotypic data were used to find candidate immune exposures; instead, reliance was placed on TCR beta sequences and their occurrence across donors. An earlier analysis of about 620 of the donors applied high-throughput TCR beta sequencing to assess whether each TCR beta V gene segment acted as functional or pseudogenic. Donor age, sex, ethnicity and CMV serostatus were collected together with the repertoire data. A later genetic analysis used genome-wide SNP genotypes for about three fifths of the 666 donors, treating that subset as a discovery cohort. Every repertoire in the discovery cohort had been generated on one and the same sequencing platform. Both class I and class II loci were covered by HLA typing, at four-digit resolution. The number of typed donors differed by locus: about 620-640 for A, B, C, DRB1 and DQB1; 500 to 550 for DQA1; some 610 for DPA1; and about 470 for DPB1. About five DR-DQ haplotypes were treated as single units for association and clustering because of strong linkage in the cohort. On average, around 240,000 unique TCR beta nucleotide sequences were sequenced per donor among more than 350 genotyped donors of the cohort, with 15% to 20% of those sequences being non-productive. The paper's findings and limits, for the study overall: A total of 150 or so TCR beta chains were listed by the study as associated with cytomegalovirus. Most TCR sequences were seen in very few donors, while some public TCRs were found in many individuals. Cytomegalovirus status was reported to be diagnosed by the classifier with high specificity and sensitivity in both the original and validation cohorts. For the cohort, immune exposure information was limited to CMV serostatus. In a later analysis, HLA-associated TCR beta chains were found to be more clonally expanded and to have lower generation probabilities than equally common non-associated chains. In vitro tests confirmed that a few of the cytomegalovirus-associated TCR beta chains recognize cytomegalovirus antigens. Because counts were too low, roughly 18 rarely observed V segments, including chromosome 9 orphons, were left out of the earlier analysis of several hundred of the donors. In a later analysis, most CMV-associated TCR beta chains were found to appear HLA-restricted, with HLA associations seemingly driven largely by CMV exposure. Several of the top co-occurrence clusters appeared to be linked to parvovirus B19, influenza, CMV and Epstein-Barr virus, according to a later analysis. Because some donors lacked HLA typing at each locus, the association tests relied only on the typed subset. The presence/absence analyses assumed that sequencing depth was roughly uniform across donors, and that assumption may not be true. In an earlier analysis of some 500 of the donors, most TCR beta V segments were observed in productive rearrangements about 87% or about 30% of the time, broadly matching IMGT annotations. A later genetic analysis associated a missense DCLRE1C variant with V-gene and J-gene trimming of TCR beta chains, and an independent cohort replicated the association. Linkage disequilibrium might explain the correlated functional status among segregating V segments, but an unknown experimental factor could not be ruled out. A further reported finding was that TCR beta sequences accurately predicted the HLA-A and HLA-B alleles for most subjects in the first cohort. A cluster of highly shared sequence variants was judged likely to be a technical artifact of the sequencing pipeline. Some IMGT-functional V segments, including TRBV6-2 and TRBV6-3, could not be told apart with the 87-base-pair reads, so those segments were excluded. According to the authors, the approach could potentially be generalized to other disease states and immunological phenotypes. In a later analysis, the rate of TCR association differed among HLA loci, with DRB1 alleles having the most associated TCRs and HLA-C alleles having the fewest. Specific HLA alleles were associated with 16,951 TCR beta sequences at a false discovery rate of 0.05 in a later analysis. In a later genetic analysis, fewer N-insertions in productive TCRs were reported among donors in an Asian-associated ancestry cluster than the approximately 670-donor mean. Assigning TCR associations to individual alleles was difficult when HLA alleles, especially DR and DQ, strongly co-occurred. Only TCR beta chains were sequenced in this cohort, and the absence of alpha or paired-chain data limited detectable features.

Sequences ENHRY (CDR1) and SYGVKD (CDR2) are obtained from the germline V gene. Trimming takes 2 bases from V and 2 bases from J, and the germline ends sit 6 bases apart. The CDR3, cysteine through phenylalanine, is 13 amino acids long. Only the CDR3 region is kept as DNA, spanning 39 bases read in frame from base 1. Library preparation employed the immunoSEQ multiplex PCR assay. For the multiplex PCR, a mixture combining 60 forward primers for TCR Vbeta segments and 13 reverse primers for TCR Jbeta segments was used. The CDR3 region of rearranged TCR beta genes was amplified from genomic DNA with a multiplex PCR assay. Amplified TCR beta libraries were sequenced as 87-base-pair reads on the Illumina HiSeq System. The study's own analysis went as follows. A later analysis counted about 82 million unique TCR beta chains across the 690 or so repertoires, and around 9.9 million of these chains were shared by at least two donors. To remove PCR and sequencing errors, raw reads were error-corrected and collapsed into unique sequences using a nearest-neighbor algorithm that merged closely related sequences. To assign V, D and J gene segments, CDR3 sequences were aligned to IMGT reference sequences. For a sequence to be retained, a match of at least six nucleotides to both a V gene segment and a J gene segment was required. Rearrangements were classified as productive when the CDR3 lacked stop codons and remained in frame with V and J, and all other rearrangements were classified as non-productive. Following IMGT convention, CDR3 was defined as the stretch from the second conserved V-encoded cysteine up to the conserved J-encoded phenylalanine. The earlier analysis of more than 450 of the donors excluded sequences that lacked an unambiguous match to a single V gene segment. In an earlier analysis of 587 of the donors, a V segment was called functional when productive rearrangements were above 56.7%, and segregating when the standard deviation between donors exceeded 5%. A statistical classification framework was built to diagnose cytomegalovirus status from the catalog of TCR beta chain sequences. V and J gene assignment, in a later analysis, came from comparing TCR nucleotide sequences with IMGT/GENE-DB human TR gene sequences. A later analysis assigned CDR3 sequences and most-parsimonious VDJ recombination scenarios with the TCRdist pipeline. A later analysis defined each TCR beta chain by its CDR3 amino acid sequence plus V-gene family, and excluded reads lacking a unique V-gene family. A later analysis removed nearly 600 highly shared, low-generation-probability nucleotide sequences to deal with suspected cross-contamination and a sequencing artifact. For each public chain, a later analysis derived a clonal expansion index from normalized ranks of inferred template counts within each repertoire. A later analysis computed generation probabilities with a VDJ recombination model fitted to out-of-frame rearrangements, and checked the results against IGoR. In a later analysis, hypergeometric tests were used to score TCR-TCR, TCR-HLA and TCR-CMV co-occurrence, with a repertoire-size bias correction applied to TCR pairs. A later analysis estimated false discovery rates by permuting HLA or CMV assignments 20 times. In a later analysis, co-occurring TCRs were grouped with DBSCAN, and TCRdist sequence similarity was added when clustering was performed within HLA-allele-positive subsets. Repertoires with fewer than 30,000 or more than 120,000 public chains were left out of co-occurrence clustering, as were about five repertoires with anomalous nucleotide sharing. TCRdb retrieved this table from immuneACCESS and kept in-frame rearrangements only. Not all clones are present; in checked studies, unresolved V genes account for under half, and no reason is known for the remainder. V and J calls and clone size are given by that table; D and trimming were obtained from the DNA. A total of about 160,000 clones appear in this sample, more than 60% of them only once. 1.3% to 1.5% of the sample is held by the ten biggest clonotypes.

The cohort was made up of 666 healthy bone marrow donors. Cohort members were all nominally healthy when sampled, although unrecorded immune exposures were likely present. The donor tested CMV seronegative, placing the donor among the 350 or so seronegative members of the cohort. Every donor gave a peripheral blood sample, and the peripheral blood mononuclear cells from that sample were used for TCR beta sequencing. The Qiagen DNeasy Blood Extraction Kit was used to extract genomic DNA from the blood cell samples. The rearrangement combines TRBV10-3 with TRBJ1-2; the D gene is not confidently resolved. The sequenced sample was PBMCs. The TCR was taken from a woman in her twenties or thirties in good health and CMV-seronegative. The DNA reads as follows: TGTGCCATCAGTGAGCGGGAAAACTATGGCTACACCTTC. This is translated as CAISERENYGYTF.